Listed here are 27 T cell receptor beta chains from one sample, sequenced in a study of metastatic and nonmetastatic thyroid tumors. TCRdb used MiXCR to call clones anew from the PCR reads. Seen here are 5,000 or so clones, roughly 18% observed once, and the top ten hold around 17%. Thyroid surgery took place with no prior treatment in any patient. The sample taken for sequencing was adjacent normal tissue. Every receptor here comes from a female donor with papillary thyroid cancer or a benign thyroid nodule (not recorded which). Some clones in this sample may be carry-over from other donors' samples.

By sample fraction, this clone is medium-sized. This chain connects TRBV7-2 to TRBJ1-2; possible D gene TRBD1, 5 bases. The germline CDR1 and CDR2 sequences are SGHTA and FQGNSA. The CDR3 loop spans 15 amino acids. V gave up 1 base and J gave up 8 bases, with 17 bases separating them. CDR3 protein: CASSLDGAAISGYTF. The DNA for the CDR3 is TGTGCCAGCAGCTTAGATGGGGCCGCCATTTCAGGCTACACCTTC.

This clone was counted many times. V and J are TRBV4-1 and TRBJ2-5; 8 nucleotides match TRBD2. Germline trimming cut 0 bases from V and 4 bases from J; bases unmatched to any gene: 16. The length of the CDR3 is 19 residues. Germline-derived CDR1 and CDR2 are MGHRA and YSYEKL. CDR3 in amino acids: CASSQEGTGGAPLRETQYF. DNA of the CDR3: TGCGCCAGCAGCCAAGAAGGGACCGGGGGGGCGCCTCTGCGAGAGACCCAGTACTTC.

Only a few counts were recorded for this clone. The rearrangement joins TRBV28 to TRBJ2-7; no clear D gene. V lost 8 bases, J lost 6 bases, and 8 bases lay in between. Germline lookup yields CDR1 MDHEN and CDR2 SYDVKM. The CDR3 totals 10 residues. CDR3 residues: CASSHTEQYV. For the CDR3, the DNA is TGTGCCAGCTCCCATACCGAGCAGTACGTC.

The table lists this clone with many counts. V usage is TRBV5-1 and J usage is TRBJ2-3, with 10 bases that match TRBD2. The germline gives CDR1 SGHRS, CDR2 YFSETQ. V dropped 4 bases and J dropped 4; count of bases not matched to a gene: 3. The CDR3 length is 14 residues. Written as DNA, the CDR3 is TGCGCCAGCAGCGGTACTAGCGGGGCAGATACGCAGTATTTT. It yields the protein CASSGTSGADTQYF.

This chain connects TRBV6-2 or TRBV6-3 to TRBJ1-2; tentative D call: TRBD1 (5 bases). Between the trimmed V and J ends, which lost 1 base and 4 bases, there was a span of 13 bases. CDR3 length: 15 amino acids. CDR1 MNHEY and CDR2 SVGEGT come from the germline V gene. CDR3 residues: CASSYFRGIGYGYTF. DNA of the CDR3: TGTGCCAGCAGTTACTTTCGGGGCATCGGCTATGGCTACACCTTC.

This clone turned up a few times. The missing conserved phenylalanine or tryptophan at the end of this CDR3 makes a read error likely. The chain joins TRBV6-6 to TRBJ2-2, with D possibly matching TRBD2 (5 bases). Germline V lookup: CDR1 MNHNY, CDR2 SVGAGI (reference sequence). This CDR3 comprises 16 residues. Here the CDR3 reads CASSYGLVVNTGKLFS. Here the CDR3 DNA reads TGTGCCAGCAGTTATGGGTTGGTTGTAAACACCGGGAAGCTGTTTTCT.

This clone was detected only a few times. The J gene is TRBJ2-3, the V gene TRBV2, with 7 bases fitting TRBD2. The CDR3 runs 14 residues. V was pared by 7 bases and J by 0 bases, with 4 bases of the junction left unmatched. Germline lookup yields CDR1 SNHLY and CDR2 FYNNEI. The CDR3 DNA reads TGTGCCAGCACCCCAGCGGGGAGCACAGATACGCAGTATTTT. Translated: CASTPAGSTDTQYF.

In its sample, this clone was seen many times. The chain links TRBV9 to TRBJ2-3, with D possibly being TRBD2 (7 bases). The V end lost 2 bases, the J end lost 1 base, and 11 bases lay between the germline ends. This CDR3 has 15 amino acids. Germline CDR1 reads SGDLS; CDR2 reads YYNGEE. CDR3 sequence reads: CASSVGGLRTDTQYF. The CDR3 DNA reads TGTGCCAGCAGCGTCGGGGGGCTACGCACAGATACGCAGTATTTT.

The chain joins TRBV5-4 to TRBJ2-2, with 9 nucleotides matching TRBD2. CDR3 size: 16 residues. Trimming at V came to 4 bases and at J to 1 base, leaving 5 bases not matched to a gene. Germline V CDR1 and CDR2: SGHNT, YYREEE (reference sequence). The CDR3 here is CASSLGLAGNTGELFF. CDR3 DNA sequence: TGTGCCAGCAGCCTGGGACTAGCAGGGAACACCGGGGAGCTGTTTTTT.

This clone occurred many times. One end of the junction does not line up with germline, which may come from a read error. V gene TRBV4-1 combines with J gene TRBJ1-5; TRBD1 agrees at 9 bases. CDR3 length: 17 residues. The germline V gene encodes CDR1 MGHRA and CDR2 YSYEKL. This chain's CDR3 is CAGSQDAGTGSNQPQHF. The CDR3 nucleotides read TGCGCCGGCAGCCAAGATGCGGGGACAGGGAGCAATCAGCCCCAGCATTTT.

There are a few counts of this clone. This clone may be a read error of a much larger clone one base away. The V and J genes are TRBV10-2 and TRBJ2-3; TRBD2 aligns across 11 bases. The trim removed 6 bases at V and 6 bases at J, leaving 11 bases unmatched. From germline, CDR1 is WSHSY and CDR2 SAAADI. The CDR3 sequence is 16 residues long. CDR3 amino acids: CASRRNSGGATDTQYF. CDR3 nucleotide sequence: TGCGCCAGCAGACGCAATAGCGGGGGGGCCACTGATACGCAGTATTTT.

The sample holds many counts of this clone. The J gene is TRBJ1-1, the V gene TRBV20-1, with no clear D. The CDR3 length is 14 residues. Trimming removed 0 bases from V and 0 bases from J, with 8 bases in between. Germline V gene sequence: CDR1 DFQATT, CDR2 SNEGSKA (reference sequence). This CDR3 reads CSARDVHLNTEAFF. CDR3 coding DNA: TGCAGTGCTAGAGACGTACACCTGAACACTGAAGCTTTCTTT.

In its sample, this clone is medium-sized. This chain joins TRBV28 and TRBJ2-4; TRBD2 matches at 7 bases. The V gene end was trimmed by 3 bases and the J gene end by 15 bases; junction bases not matched to a gene: 11. Germline values: CDR1 MDHEN, CDR2 SYDVKM. The CDR3 totals 13 residues. The CDR3 bases are TGTGCCAGCAGTTTGGACGGGACTAACATTTTGTACTTC. Amino acid sequence: CASSLDGTNILYF.

By its share, this clone is medium-sized. J is TRBJ1-1 and V is TRBV6-1; D possibly corresponds to TRBD1 (6 bases). This CDR3 spans 15 amino acids. V was clipped by 11 bases and J by 0 bases, with 19 bases between them. The germline V gene has CDR1 MNHNS and CDR2 SASEGT. The CDR3, as DNA: TGTGCCTCCCGGACAGAAGACAACATGAACACTGAAGCTTTCTTT. It is translated as CASRTEDNMNTEAFF.

This clone was observed many times. The gene calls are TRBV7-2 and TRBJ2-5; possibly TRBD1 or TRBD2 for D (5 bases each). Germline V gene data show CDR1 as SGHTA and CDR2 as FQGNSA. Deletions cut 5 bases from V and 3 bases from J, with 28 bases between. The CDR3 has 19 amino acids. CDR3 sequence: CASSEGILAWGSLKETQYF. The CDR3 DNA sequence: TGTGCCAGCAGCGAGGGTATTCTCGCGTGGGGGTCACTCAAAGAGACCCAGTACTTC.

By sample fraction, this clone is medium-sized (0.01 to 0.1%). V gene TRBV2 combines with J gene TRBJ2-7; possibly TRBD1 for D (6 bases). The CDR3 sequence is 12 residues long. V lost 9 bases and J lost 12, with 21 bases in between. Germline V gives CDR1 SNHLY, CDR2 FYNNEI. The CDR3 nucleotides read TGTGCCAGAAACAGGGTTGAAGGGGTGATGTACTTC. Translated: CARNRVEGVMYF.

Ten or more counts support this clone. CDR3 amino acids: CASSLRAVTDNSPLHF. The CDR3 coding sequence is TGTGCCAGCAGCTTAAGGGCCGTCACTGATAATTCACCCCTCCACTTT. The V and J genes are TRBV7-8 and TRBJ1-6; D call uncertain. V lost 2 bases and J 5 bases, leaving 13 bases between the germline ends. Per the germline V gene, CDR1 is SGHVS and CDR2 is FQNEAQ. The CDR3 extends over 16 amino acids.

In the case of this clone: Germline and junction disagree at one end, which may indicate a read error. CDR3 sequence: CASGGYRGANEELFF. The CDR3 region has the DNA TGTGCCAGCGGTGGTTACAGGGGTGCTAATGAAGAACTGTTTTTT. The gene calls are TRBV6-1 and TRBJ1-4; 7 bases line up with TRBD1. Germline-derived CDR1 and CDR2 are MNHNS and SASEGT. This CDR3 region has 15 residues.

The chain uses TRBV19 and TRBJ2-7; D may match TRBD1 or TRBD2 (5 bases each). Germline V lookup: CDR1 LNHDA, CDR2 SQIVND (reference sequence). Trimming took off 4 bases at V and 4 bases at J, with 20 bases between the two ends. The CDR3 runs 16 residues. The CDR3 spells CASSRPSGTPSYEQYF. CDR3 DNA sequence: TGTGCCAGTAGTAGGCCTTCAGGGACCCCTTCGTACGAGCAGTACTTC.

This clone is categorized as medium-sized. The rearrangement uses TRBV10-2 and TRBJ2-3; tentative D call: TRBD2 (6 bases). Between the trimmed V and J ends, which lost 7 bases and 3 bases, there was a span of 14 bases. Germline V gene sequence: CDR1 WSHSY, CDR2 SAAADI. CDR3 length: 14 amino acids. The CDR3 region has the DNA TGCGCCAGCAAGGACGGGGGAGGTACAGATACGCAGTATTTT. Residues: CASKDGGGTDTQYF.

Judged by abundance, this clone is medium-sized. The genes are TRBV12-3 or TRBV12-4 and TRBJ2-1; 9 nucleotides match TRBD1. V dropped 5 bases and J dropped 6; count of bases not matched to a gene: 8. CDR3 length: 15 residues. For the CDR3, the DNA is TGTGCCAGCAGTCGGACAGGGGAATTGTCCAATGAGCAGTTCTTC. Translating it yields CASSRTGELSNEQFF.

There are a few counts of this clone. V is TRBV6-1 and J is TRBJ2-2, with 7 nucleotides matching TRBD1. The V and J ends lost 5 bases and 3 bases, in that order; junction bases with no gene match: 6. This CDR3 has 15 residues. Germline loops: CDR1 MNHNS, CDR2 SASEGT. The CDR3 loop is CASSKTGYDTGELFF. The CDR3 nucleotides read TGTGCCAGCAGTAAGACAGGGTATGACACCGGGGAGCTGTTTTTT.

On this clone itself: With a much larger clone just one base away, this may be a read error. This chain connects TRBV9 to TRBJ2-2; 7 bases align to TRBD2. Germline CDR1 SGDLS, CDR2 YYNGEE. The CDR3 loop spans 15 amino acids. J gave up 5 bases and V 2 bases, and 6 bases lay outside the gene matches. In nucleotides, the CDR3 is TGTGCCAGCAGCGTGGTGGGGCGGGGGACCGGGGAGCTGTTTTTT. This codes for CASSVVGRGTGELFF.

The chain employs TRBV2 and TRBJ1-3; no clear D gene. Between the trimmed V and J ends, which lost 1 base and 0 bases, there was a span of 7 bases. CDR1 and CDR2 from the germline V gene are SNHLY and FYNNEI. The CDR3 length is 15 residues. The CDR3 is CASSEVQYSGNTIYF. The DNA for the CDR3 is TGTGCCAGCAGTGAAGTACAGTACTCTGGAAACACCATATATTTT.

This clone was seen only a few times. The chain links TRBV11-2 to TRBJ2-7, with TRBD1 matching 7 bases. Germline CDR1 and CDR2: SGHAT and FQNNGV. Germline trimming cut 5 bases from V and 0 bases from J; bases unmatched to any gene: 7. The CDR3 covers 15 residues. The CDR3 sequence: CASSPWDSFSYEQYF. CDR3 bases: TGTGCCAGCAGCCCGTGGGACAGCTTCTCCTACGAGCAGTACTTC.

This clone has only a few counts. The CDR3 protein is CATGQVNTEAFF. CDR3 DNA sequence: TGTGCCACGGGACAGGTGAACACTGAAGCTTTCTTT. V gene TRBV12-3 or TRBV12-4 combines with J gene TRBJ1-1; TRBD1 aligns across 8 bases. This CDR3 is 12 amino acids long. Losses at the gene ends were 10 bases for V and 0 bases for J; bases not matched to a gene: 1.

This clone was detected ten times or more. The V call is TRBV19, the J call TRBJ2-7; D possibly corresponds to TRBD2 (5 bases). Germline values: CDR1 LNHDA, CDR2 SQIVND (reference sequence). Trimming shortened V by 5 bases and J by 9 bases, and 20 bases separated the two germline ends. The CDR3 runs to 14 residues. The chain's CDR3 is CASSDGVAKDGQYF. As DNA, the CDR3 is TGTGCCAGTAGTGACGGGGTGGCTAAAGACGGGCAGTACTTC.